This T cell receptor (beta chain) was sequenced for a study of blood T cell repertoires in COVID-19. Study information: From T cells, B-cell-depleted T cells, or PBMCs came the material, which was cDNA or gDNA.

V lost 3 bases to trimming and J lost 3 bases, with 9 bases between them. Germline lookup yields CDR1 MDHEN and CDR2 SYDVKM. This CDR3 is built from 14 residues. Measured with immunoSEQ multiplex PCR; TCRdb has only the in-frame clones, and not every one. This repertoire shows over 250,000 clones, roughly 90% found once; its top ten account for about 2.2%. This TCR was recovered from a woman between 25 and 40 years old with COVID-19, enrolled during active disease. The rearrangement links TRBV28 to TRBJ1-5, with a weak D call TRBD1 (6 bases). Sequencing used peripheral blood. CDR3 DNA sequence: TGTGCCAGCAGTTTGGCGGGGGCCAATCAGCCCCAGCATTTT. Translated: CASSLAGANQPQHF.